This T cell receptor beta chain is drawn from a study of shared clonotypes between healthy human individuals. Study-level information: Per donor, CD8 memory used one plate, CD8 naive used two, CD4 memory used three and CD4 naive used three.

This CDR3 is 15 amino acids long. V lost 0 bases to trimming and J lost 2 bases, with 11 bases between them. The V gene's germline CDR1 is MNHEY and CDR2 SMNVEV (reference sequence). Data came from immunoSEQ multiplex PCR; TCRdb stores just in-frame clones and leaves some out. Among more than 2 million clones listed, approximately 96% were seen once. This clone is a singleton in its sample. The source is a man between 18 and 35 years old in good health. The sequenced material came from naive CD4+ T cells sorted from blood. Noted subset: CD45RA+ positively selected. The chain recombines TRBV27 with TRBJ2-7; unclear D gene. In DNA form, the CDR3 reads TGTGCCAGCAGTTTATCGTACGGGCAGACCTACGAGCAGTACTTC. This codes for CASSLSYGQTYEQYF.